This record looks at one T cell receptor beta chain sequence and its context. It has no known antigen specificity. No quality values exist for individual bases; no much larger clone is one base distant. This sample is part of a study of immune cell composition in non-small cell lung cancer (dated by TCRdb to 2016 to 2017). The study in broad terms: Histologic subtype was assigned using H&E plus p63, CK5, Napsin A and TTF-1 immunohistochemistry, mainly lung adenocarcinoma or squamous cell carcinoma. Using Adaptive Biotechnologies, the researchers ran TCR-beta sequencing on about 32 paired NSCLC tumour and non-adjacent lung specimens, along with more than 20 tumour-only specimens. Supplementary cohort #1 consisted of 9 to 11 lung adenocarcinoma cases with paired tumour/lung TCR-beta sequencing and with TIL populations generated to assess tumour reactivity. Several tumour specimens with TCR-beta data were rare histological subtypes and were excluded from the subtype comparisons. On the study overall, not on this receptor specifically: Tumour-associated clones >0.5% were found in nearly half of NSCLC cases, namely in around 31% of adenocarcinomas versus 75% of squamous carcinomas. Across some 11 adenocarcinoma cases, TIL tumour reactivity correlated strongly with maximal tumour-associated clone frequency but not with overall clonality. The reactivity cohort included only around eleven cases, and whether tumour-reactive clones share sequences with the dominant in vivo tumour-associated clones was not shown. Lung squamous cell carcinoma tumours had significantly higher Top 10 clone scores and productive clonality than lung adenocarcinoma tumours. Smoking pack-years did not significantly correlate with tumour TCR-beta clonality.

From frozen aliquots of unsorted single-cell suspensions, genomic DNA was isolated using the QIAamp DNA kit. Surgically resected non-small cell lung cancer tissue was used for the tumour samples. Tissues arrived within 2 hours of resection and were immediately processed into single-cell suspensions. Tissue was broken up mechanically, digested enzymatically with DNase I, collagenase I and hyaluronidase for 25 to 35 minutes at 37 degrees C, and then filtered and RBC-lysed. Measured from the cysteine to the phenylalanine, the CDR3 is 11 residues long. The DNA shown is the 33-base CDR3, in frame from base 1. As encoded in the germline V gene, CDR1 is SQVTM while CDR2 is ANQGSEA. TCR-beta CDR3 regions were amplified from genomic DNA by a two-step multiplex PCR, with the second step adding Illumina-compatible adaptors. TCR-beta immunosequencing was carried out on an Illumina platform through the commercial immunoSEQ service. The authors' analysis ran thus. Repertoires were summarised by productive clonality and by Top 10 Clones, defined as the percentage of T-cell templates derived from the ten most frequent sequences. Values of productive clonality ranged from 0 to 1, with a monoclonal population indicated by a value of 1. Tumour-associated clones were defined as sequences comprising at least 0.1% of tumour T-cell templates but absent from matched non-adjacent lung, identified via log10 scatter plots. Student's t-tests were used for two-group comparisons, ANOVA was used for stages, and linear regression was used for relationships, with analyses conducted in GraphPad Prism7 and R. As stored in TCRdb, this immuneACCESS dataset retains in-frame rearrangements with V and J assigned. A fraction of the clones does not appear; measured against another copy, unresolved V genes explain less than half of the discrepancy, and the remainder lacks a known reason. V and J calls and clone size are copied from that table; D and trimming were computed from the DNA. This sample comprises 15,000 or so clones, approximately 84% of them detected only once. The ten largest clones add up to over 8.5% of the sample.

The receptor comes from a human donor with non-small cell lung cancer. This receptor chain uses TRBV29-1 and TRBJ2-3; the D gene is unclear. The sample taken for sequencing was lung tumor tissue. The nucleotides are TGCAGAGCTGGAGTCACAGATACGCAGTATTTT. It codes for CRAGVTDTQYF.